This T cell receptor (beta chain) appears in the sequencing data of a study of blood T cell repertoires in COVID-19. The overall study: Sites in the United States, Italy and Spain provided acute and convalescent COVID-19 samples. T cells, B-cell-depleted T cells, or PBMCs supplied cDNA or gDNA.

As originally analysed: Nucleated cell counts were estimated from reference gene primer amplification. Generated by immunoSEQ multiplex PCR, the TCRdb table keeps only in-frame clones and is missing some. Clone size and the V and J calls come from that table; the DNA yielded D and trimming. The table has more than 100,000 clones, about four fifths seen once. Germline CDR1 and CDR2: SNHLY and FYNNEI. This CDR3 spans 13 amino acids. V shed 4 bases, J shed 3 bases, and the junction held 1 base outside the gene matches. This chain connects TRBV2 to TRBJ1-2, with 8 bases lining up with TRBD1. The receptor was isolated from a woman aged 45-65 years with acute or convalescent COVID-19. The sample consisted of peripheral blood. In nucleotides, the CDR3 is TGTGCCAGCAGTGTGACAGGGGACTATGGCTACACCTTC. It yields the protein CASSVTGDYGYTF.